One sample yielded the 18 T cell receptor beta chains listed below, sequenced in a study of CD8 T cells in ankylosing spondylitis (dated by TCRdb to about 2017). The receptor library was made with 5' RACE. TCRdb lists the instrument as Illumina HiSeq 2500. In-frame beta chains were kept once TCRdb had trimmed the public reads at Q25 with fastp and called clones with MiXCR. Every distinct CDR3 protein forms one entry, paired with its most common genes and DNA. For this sample the table gives about 240,000 distinct CDR3 sequences, of which more than 20% were detected only once. In total, the top ten clones hold around 0.64% of the sample. Sequencing input: blood, either unsorted or a sorted T cell fraction (not recorded which). The receptors come from a male donor with ankylosing spondylitis or in good health (not recorded which).

The gene calls are TRBV5-1 and TRBJ2-7; 9 bases map to TRBD1. Germline trimming cut 4 bases from V and 3 bases from J; bases unmatched to any gene: 5. The CDR3 length is 14 residues. Germline V gene sequence: CDR1 SGHRS, CDR2 YFSETQ. The CDR3 nucleotides read TGCGCCAGCAGCCCTGCGACAGGGGGCTACGAGCAGTACTTC. Residues: CASSPATGGYEQYF.

This clonotype appeared many times. This chain joins TRBV5-1 and TRBJ2-7, with 7 bases identical to TRBD1. Germline CDR1 is SGHRS and CDR2 is YFSETQ. The CDR3 runs 13 residues. V was clipped by 2 bases and J by 4 bases; unmatched bases: 3. This chain's CDR3 is CASSLWDRYEQYF. CDR3 nucleotide sequence: TGCGCCAGCAGCTTATGGGACAGATACGAGCAGTACTTC.

The chain joins TRBV20-1 to TRBJ2-1; 7 bases align to TRBD2. The trim removed 0 bases at V and 4 bases at J, leaving 3 bases unmatched. The CDR3 consists of 14 residues. CDR1 and CDR2 from the germline V gene are DFQATT and SNEGSKA (reference sequence). The CDR3 reads CSARDLGGYNEQFF. CDR3 in DNA: TGCAGTGCTAGAGATTTGGGGGGGTACAATGAGCAGTTCTTC.

The rearrangement uses TRBV5-4 and TRBJ2-7, with 7 bases identical to TRBD1. Germline V gene data show CDR1 as SGHNT and CDR2 as YYREEE (reference sequence). The CDR3 has 14 residues. The V segment lost 3 bases and the J segment 3 bases; nucleotides outside the gene matches: 6. The DNA for the CDR3 is TGTGCCAGCAGCTACGGGACAGCTTACTACGAGCAGTACTTC. Residues: CASSYGTAYYEQYF.

This clonotype appeared a few times. The chain is built from TRBV10-1 and TRBJ2-5; D assignment may be TRBD1 or TRBD2 (5 bases each). Trimming stripped 0 bases from V and 7 bases from J, with 9 bases between. CDR3 length: 13 amino acids. The germline V gene has CDR1 WNHNN and CDR2 SYGVQD (reference sequence). The CDR3 DNA sequence: TGCGCCAGCAGTGAGTCGCTGGGACGGACCCAGTACTTC. The encoded protein is CASSESLGRTQYF.

The genes are TRBV7-9 and TRBJ2-7, with a possible D match to TRBD2 (6 bases). Germline CDR1 reads SEHNR; CDR2 reads FQNEAQ (reference sequence). The V end was cut by 0 bases, the J end by 0 bases, with 12 bases between. The CDR3 has 16 amino acids. CDR3 residues: CASSLATGRSSYEQYF. In DNA form, the CDR3 reads TGTGCCAGCAGCTTAGCAACCGGGAGAAGCTCCTACGAGCAGTACTTC. Complete variable domain (other parts from reference TRBV7-9 and TRBJ2-7): DTGVSQNPRHKITKRGQNVTFRCDPISEHNRLYWYRQTLGQGPEFLTYFQNEAQLEKSRLLSDRFSAERPKGSFSTLEIQRTEQGDSAMYLCASSLATGRSSYEQYFGPGTRLTVT.

This clonotype showed up many times. The rearrangement joins TRBV20-1 to TRBJ2-7, with D maybe TRBD1 (6 bases). This CDR3 spans 13 amino acids. V was shortened by 2 bases and J by 3 bases, with 11 bases between the two germline ends. Per the germline V gene, CDR1 is DFQATT and CDR2 is SNEGSKA (reference sequence). CDR3 in DNA: TGCAGTGCTAGAAGGCAGGGGTACTACGAGCAGTACTTC. Amino acid sequence: CSARRQGYYEQYF.

The V and J genes are TRBV20-1 and TRBJ2-7; 10 nucleotides match TRBD1. J gave up 6 bases and V 5 bases, and 10 bases lay outside the gene matches. The CDR3 runs 14 residues. Germline assignment: CDR1 DFQATT and CDR2 SNEGSKA (reference sequence). The CDR3 coding sequence is TGCAGTGCTGGGAGGACAGGGGGGTTCACCGAGCAGTACTTC. Translating gives CSAGRTGGFTEQYF.

This clonotype was detected ten times or more. V is TRBV12-3 or TRBV12-4 and J is TRBJ2-2; D is uncertain. This CDR3 has 15 residues. Trimming removed 5 bases at V and 0 bases at J, with 10 bases between. The CDR3, as DNA: TGTGCCAGCAGTCCGGTGGGATCGAACACCGGGGAGCTGTTTTTT. This encodes CASSPVGSNTGELFF.

The chain combines TRBV12-3 or TRBV12-4 with TRBJ1-2; D remains unclear. With 9 bases removed from V and 8 bases from J, the gap between germline ends came to 13 bases. The CDR3 consists of 11 residues. In nucleotides, the CDR3 is TGTGCCAGTACCAAGGGTTACGGCTACACCTTC. Amino acids: CASTKGYGYTF.

In its sample, this clonotype was seen many times. The chain carries TRBV20-1 and TRBJ1-2, with a weak D call TRBD1 (5 bases). The CDR3 is 14 amino acids. The V end was cut by 3 bases, the J end by 0 bases, with 11 bases between. Germline-derived CDR1 and CDR2 are DFQATT and SNEGSKA (reference sequence). CDR3 nucleotide sequence: TGCAGTGCTAGTCTGGGCAGGGCTAACTATGGCTACACCTTC. It encodes CSASLGRANYGYTF.

This clonotype was recorded a few times. The chain recombines TRBV12-3 or TRBV12-4 with TRBJ1-5; 7 bases are shared with TRBD1. The CDR3 totals 14 residues. J lost 6 bases, V lost 3 bases, and 5 bases had no gene match. The CDR3 region is CASSFRQGSQPQHF. The DNA for the CDR3 is TGTGCCAGCAGTTTCCGACAGGGTAGTCAGCCCCAGCATTTT.

The CDR3 DNA follows: TGTGCCAGCAGTGGGACAGGGTCTTACAATGAGCAGTTCTTC. Amino acid sequence: CASSGTGSYNEQFF. The chain carries TRBV6-1 and TRBJ2-1; 8 nucleotides line up with TRBD1. Trimming removed 4 bases from V and 4 bases from J; junction bases left unmatched: 3. Germline CDR1 reads MNHNS; CDR2 reads SASEGT. The CDR3 runs to 14 residues.

With respect to this clonotype: This may arise from a read error, as a much more abundant clone is one base away. The chain links TRBV9 to TRBJ2-7; D not resolved. The CDR3 runs 15 residues. V shed 2 bases and J shed 6 bases, with 18 bases lying between them. Germline CDR1 reads SGDLS; CDR2 reads YYNGEE. The CDR3: CASSVGVGPMSEQYF. The CDR3 DNA follows: TGTGCCAGCAGCGTTGGGGTGGGTCCCATGAGCGAGCAGTACTTC.

The CDR3 DNA is TGTGCCAGCAAGGAGAGGGAGACCTATGGCTACACCTTC. Amino acids: CASKERETYGYTF. The rearrangement uses TRBV12-3 or TRBV12-4 and TRBJ1-2; D not certain. The ends were cut back, 7 bases at V and 4 bases at J, with 13 bases in the middle. The CDR3 extends over 13 amino acids.

This clonotype was recorded at least ten times. The V gene is TRBV20-1, the J gene TRBJ2-5; weak D call: TRBD2 (5 bases). The CDR3 is 13 amino acids. Per the germline V gene, CDR1 is DFQATT and CDR2 is SNEGSKA (reference sequence). Deletions cut 6 bases from V and 5 bases from J, with 16 bases between. CDR3 bases: TGCAGTGCGGAGGCGCCAAGAGGGGAGACCCAGTACTTC. Residues: CSAEAPRGETQYF.

This clonotype was counted at least ten times. V is TRBV4-1 and J is TRBJ1-1, with 8 bases aligning to TRBD1. The V gene's germline CDR1 is MGHRA and CDR2 YSYEKL. CDR3 length: 18 amino acids. J gave up 1 base and V 4 bases, and 14 bases lay outside the gene matches. In nucleotides, the CDR3 is TGCGCCAGCAGCCCTTCCACCCTCAGGGGGCTGGAGAACACTGAAGCTTTCTTT. Its translation: CASSPSTLRGLENTEAFF.

This clonotype was observed many times. The chain couples TRBV29-1 to TRBJ1-3; D is uncertain. The CDR3 loop spans 14 amino acids. Trimming took 4 bases from V and 0 from J, leaving 10 bases between them. The V gene's germline CDR1 is SQVTM and CDR2 ANQGSEA. The chain's CDR3 is CSVVLQSSGNTIYF. The CDR3 DNA reads as TGCAGCGTTGTACTACAGAGCTCTGGAAACACCATATATTTT.